This T cell receptor beta chain was observed in a study of T cell responses to AZD1222 COVID-19 vaccine (dated by TCRdb to the early 2020s). As for the study more broadly: A total of approximately 230 trial participants underwent TCR sequencing, of whom approximately 210 received two doses of AZD1222 and some 25 received two doses of the MenACWY control vaccine. Trial participants were enrolled into age subgroups of 18-55, 56-69 and 70-plus years, which contained approximately 150, 28 and 58 TCR-sequenced participants, respectively.

This specimen's time point label, per the study, means: about 28 days (+/-7) after the second vaccine dose. AZD1222 recipients whose second dose came at about 4 weeks and those whose second dose came at about 12 weeks were combined into one group, since spike-specific TCR depth and breadth did not differ between the two schedules. The vaccinee samples were drawn from two UK trials, COV001 and COV002, one of which was a single-blind randomized controlled phase 2/3 trial testing AZD1222 (ChAdOx1 nCoV-19) in healthy adults. For TCRbeta chain sequencing, PBMC samples from trial participants were taken at day 0 and at day 28 after the second dose. Concerning this clone: Its target antigen remains unknown. Base-call qualities are not available, and no considerably larger clone is one nucleotide away.

The paper as a whole reports these results and caveats: Only 5 to 7 AZD1222 recipients were SARS-CoV-2 seropositive at baseline, limiting conclusions about previously exposed vaccinees. A significant rise in spike-specific TCR breadth and depth was observed after two AZD1222 doses relative to day 0 and relative to MenACWY recipients. Participants were mostly white British and included more females than males, and it was suggested by the authors that clonal diversity may have been underestimated. Epitopes outside the regions mutated in the B.1.351 and B.1.1.7 variants were reportedly recognized by nearly half of the unique spike-specific TCRs. Because no samples from the day 14 peak response were available, repertoires could be characterized only after the peak T cell response. The 56-69-year group was small, and its depth increase did not reach significance, likely because of low power. Vaccine-associated CD4 TCRs spanned the whole spike protein, with dominant responses in regions 160-218 and 743-854.

The CDR3 regions of human TCRbeta chains were subjected to immunosequencing. As for how the authors treated the data: TCRs in the repertoires were compared against a reference library of SARS-CoV-2-specific TCRs that had been generated with the MIRA antigen-specificity platform. Breadth meant the fraction of unique TCRs that were SARS-CoV-2-associated, whereas depth meant the fraction of total T cells that were SARS-CoV-2-associated. Using the MIRA data, each spike-specific TCR was assigned both to the spike region to which the TCR was reactive and to a CD4 or CD8 class. Log10-transformed breadth and depth values were compared by one-way ANOVA with Sidak's multiple comparisons tests. TCRdb retrieved this table from immuneACCESS and kept in-frame rearrangements only. Not all clones are present; in checked studies, unresolved V genes account for under half, and no reason is known for the remainder. V, J and clone size reflect that table, while D and trimming were determined from the DNA. This sample holds about 140,000 clones; around 91% were observed only once. The ten largest clones represent roughly 6% of the sample.

The CDR3 starts with the cysteine, ends with the phenylalanine, and has 13 residues. The CDR3 DNA has 39 bases and is translated from base 1. In the germline V gene, CDR1 corresponds to SNHLY and CDR2 to FYNNEI. Germline trimming amounts to 6 bases on V and 13 bases on J, with 11 as the count of junction bases outside the gene matches. Sequencing used peripheral blood, obtained 28 days after the second AZD1222 dose. The sequence links TRBV2 to TRBJ2-1; 8 junctional bases match TRBD1. The TCR originated in an adult who received the AZD1222 COVID-19 vaccine. The CDR3 has the sequence CASSSGPGGYQFF. The nucleotides are TGTGCCAGCAGCTCGGGGCCAGGGGGCTATCAGTTCTTC.